This TCR beta chain came from a study of blood T cell repertoires in COVID-19. Overall study context: COVID-19 samples, acute and convalescent, were from the United States, Italy and Spain. In each case, the material was cDNA or gDNA derived from T cells, B-cell-depleted T cells, or PBMCs.

Germline V gives CDR1 SGHTS, CDR2 YDEGEE. The CDR3 totals 17 residues. Trimming at V came to 4 bases and at J to 0 bases, leaving 10 bases not matched to a gene. In the authors' methods: How many nucleated cells were present was estimated from reference gene primer amplification. TCRdb keeps only in-frame clones here, not all; method: immunoSEQ multiplex PCR. V, J and clone size reflect that table, while D and trimming were determined from the DNA. The sample carries fewer than 350,000 clones, approximately 89% recorded once. In Seattle, patients joined the study during active infection and were tracked longitudinally.

This sequence was found in a woman aged 25 to 39 with COVID-19, enrolled during active disease. This chain connects TRBV5-8 to TRBJ1-5, with TRBD1 matching 7 bases. Material: peripheral blood. CDR3 sequence: CASSHDRDLYSNQPQHF. The CDR3 DNA is TGTGCCAGCAGCCACGACAGGGATCTCTATAGCAATCAGCCCCAGCATTTT.